This is a list of T cell receptor beta chains from one sample in a study of shared T cell receptors in the human thymus. Sequenced by immunoSEQ multiplex PCR; TCRdb stores in-frame clones only, minus some. The data show hundreds of thousands of clones, with just under 95% seen just once and roughly 0.02% held by the top ten. Source material: thymocytes. These receptors came from a human donor. Both conserved end residues are part of each CDR3.

V gene	CDR3 length	J gene	CDR3 protein
TRBV15	15	TRBJ2-5	CATSRVARVEETQYF
TRBV28	13	TRBJ1-5	CASSSGSNQPQHF
TRBV9	16	TRBJ2-1	CASSYGDRANLGEQFF
TRBV18	18	TRBJ2-5	CASSRPGTSGRDGETQYF
TRBV19	18	TRBJ2-7	CASSPPGMTSEQSYEQYF
TRBV29-1	13	TRBJ1-1	CSVEDRPNTEAFF
TRBV7-3	14	TRBJ2-7	CASSSLGRDDEQYF
TRBV6-5	16	TRBJ1-4	CASSYSMRPTNEKLFF
TRBV5-8	20	TRBJ1-5	CASSLLPGPSLPKGNQPQHF
TRBV5-8	20	TRBJ2-6	CASSLQLVGHASSGANVLTF
TRBV10-3	16	TRBJ2-3	CAISEEIAGHTDTQYF
TRBV5-1	15	TRBJ2-7	CASSSLGGTSYEQYF
TRBV19	15	TRBJ2-7	CASSTLDFGAYEQYF
TRBV6-6	13	TRBJ1-1	CASSYKLNTEAFF
TRBV28	14	TRBJ2-1	CASSLRSGSNEQFF
TRBV27	14	TRBJ1-5	CASSPGRGDQPQHF
TRBV25-1	12	TRBJ1-2	CASISAHGGYTF
TRBV28	16	TRBJ2-7	CASSSDSGGSSYEQYF
TRBV7-6	16	TRBJ2-5	CASSHRSLRHQETQYF
TRBV27	14	TRBJ2-7	CASSLNADTCEQYF
TRBV5-3	14	TRBJ2-1	CARSSPTVYNEQFF
TRBV27	15	TRBJ2-5	CASSLRGGEAETQYF
TRBV7-2	17	TRBJ2-3	CASSFKEAGSVTDTQYF
TRBV5-4	16	TRBJ2-7	CASSLNRRETTYEQYF
TRBV4-1	17	TRBJ2-1	CASSQDRGRDYYNEQFF
TRBV14	13	TRBJ1-1	CASSHSGTGEAFF
TRBV10-1	16	TRBJ2-7	CASSESANVPSYEQYF
TRBV5-1	15	TRBJ1-2	CASRPGQPTKYGYTF
TRBV13	16	TRBJ1-3	CASSCWGQESGNTIYF
TRBV15	19	TRBJ2-1	CATGGAGSRLAGVYNEQFF
TRBV11-1	14	TRBJ2-7	CASSRTRDSWEQYF
TRBV4-2	15	TRBJ2-5	CASSQDASGLETQYF
TRBV7-2	15	TRBJ1-5	CASSSQGAPDQPQHF
TRBV7-2	15	TRBJ2-5	CASSFMGLAKETQYF
TRBV7-3	14	TRBJ1-1	CASSNTESDTEAFF
TRBV12-1	18	TRBJ2-3	CASSFGLWNTGDTDTQYF
TRBV2	18	TRBJ2-1	CASSTYICRDIHYNEQFF
TRBV10-1	19	TRBJ1-1	CASSSMDRDEGGLNTEAFF
TRBV7-6	13	TRBJ2-1	CASSSGTIDEQFF
TRBV5-4	14	TRBJ2-7	CASSRGTSGYEQYF
TRBV5-6	18	TRBJ2-6	CASSWADRGSDGANVLTF
TRBV6-4	13	TRBJ2-7	CASSNLLGWEQYF
TRBV6-5	14	TRBJ2-7	CASSYGKRFYEQYF
TRBV9	16	TRBJ2-2	CASSAGLAVNTGELFF
TRBV7-2	14	TRBJ1-1	CASSLGYSGKEAFF
TRBV27	17	TRBJ1-5	CASSSELDRGSNQPQHF
TRBV2	14	TRBJ2-5	CASSEASGVGAQYF
TRBV14	18	TRBJ2-1	CASSQVSPAGIIYNEQFF
TRBV11-2	17	TRBJ1-4	CASSPPRGTATNEKLFF
TRBV19	16	TRBJ1-5	CASSIAKRYSNQPQHF